These 4 T cell receptor beta chains originate from one sample sequenced in a study of CD4 T cells in relation to SARS-CoV-2 and coronaviruses. Unexposed donor CD4+ T cells date from about 2010-2019, before the COVID-19 pandemic. After about ten days of culture, CD4+ T cells were isolated. These TCRs are of unknown antigen specificity. Method: immunoSEQ multiplex PCR; TCRdb's copy keeps in-frame clones and lacks some. This sample carries approximately 20,000 clones, 55% to 75% of them seen once, and the ten largest clones take roughly 19%. The sequenced sample was CD4+ T cells from PBMCs, cultured in vitro. All receptors come from a human donor in good health.

The V gene is TRBV3-1 (or the pseudogene TRBV3-2), the J gene TRBJ1-2, with D hard to call. V lost 1 base and J 4 bases, leaving 13 bases between the germline ends. Germline CDR1 is LGHDT and CDR2 is YNNKEL (reference sequence). The CDR3 length is 15 residues. CDR3 residues: CASSQGRGALYGYTF. The CDR3 DNA follows: TGTGCCAGCAGCCAAGGTCGTGGTGCACTCTATGGCTACACCTTC.

The gene calls are TRBV6-5 and TRBJ1-2; unclear D gene. The CDR3 contains 12 residues. V lost 6 bases and J lost 3, with 8 bases in between. Germline V gene lookup returns CDR1 MNHEY and CDR2 SVGAGI. This CDR3 reads CASRGWDYGYTF. Here the CDR3 DNA reads TGTGCCAGCAGGGGATGGGACTATGGCTACACCTTC.

V usage is TRBV7-2 and J usage is TRBJ2-5, with 8 bases that match TRBD1. CDR1 and CDR2 from the germline V gene are SGHTA and FQGNSA. The CDR3 contains 14 residues. V was clipped by 5 bases and J by 2 bases; unmatched bases: 4. The CDR3 sequence: CASSTGGRQETQYF. The CDR3 nucleotides read TGTGCCAGCAGCACAGGGGGGAGGCAAGAGACCCAGTACTTC.

This clone appeared once. The gene calls are TRBV7-3 and TRBJ2-3, with a tentative D call TRBD1 (6 bases). V was shortened by 10 bases and J by 6 bases, with 20 bases between the two germline ends. CDR3 size: 14 residues. The germline gives CDR1 SGHTA, CDR2 FQGTGA. The CDR3 region is CATGRGTRGDTQYF. In nucleotides, the CDR3 is TGTGCCACCGGCCGCGGCACAAGGGGGGATACGCAGTATTTT.